The 25 T cell receptor beta chains presented below share a single source sample, sequenced in a study of T cell responses to AZD1222 COVID-19 vaccine. Measured with immunoSEQ multiplex PCR; TCRdb has only the in-frame clones, and not every one. The sample lists approximately 150,000 clones, roughly 90% occurring once. Source: peripheral blood, taken on day 0 of AZD1222 vaccination. The receptors stem from an adult in good health.

The chain recombines TRBV19 with TRBJ1-2, with TRBD1 matching over 7 bases. Germline values: CDR1 LNHDA, CDR2 SQIVND (reference sequence). This CDR3 has 13 amino acids. V lost 5 bases to trimming and J lost 7 bases; unmatched junction nucleotides: 7. CDR3 bases: TGTGCCAGTAGTCAGGGGGGTCTCAGTGGCTACACCTTC. Its translation is CASSQGGLSGYTF.

This clone was observed a single time. The genes are TRBV27 and TRBJ1-2, with D tentatively TRBD1 (6 bases). Germline loops: CDR1 MNHEY, CDR2 SMNVEV (reference sequence). V dropped 5 bases and J dropped 6 bases, with 13 bases sitting between them. CDR3 length: 13 residues. CDR3 sequence reads: CASSTGMVNGYTF. DNA for the CDR3: TGTGCCAGCAGTACAGGGATGGTGAATGGCTACACCTTC.

The J gene is TRBJ1-1, the V gene TRBV6-6; perhaps TRBD1 as D (6 bases). Germline loops: CDR1 MNHNY, CDR2 SVGAGI (reference sequence). The CDR3 is 14 amino acids. Trimming pared 6 bases from V and 1 base from J, leaving 12 bases between. CDR3: CASREQGPNTEAFF. CDR3 nucleotide sequence: TGTGCCAGCAGGGAACAGGGCCCGAACACTGAAGCTTTCTTT.

The table lists this clone with a count of one. The DNA of the CDR3 is TGTGCCAGCAGTTATGGGTACATCTTGAACACCGGGGAGCTGTTTTTT. Its protein product is CASSYGYILNTGELFF. The V gene is TRBV6-5, the J gene TRBJ2-2; D is ambiguous. Germline assignment: CDR1 MNHEY and CDR2 SVGAGI. The germline V and J ends were trimmed by 3 bases and 1 base, with 12 bases remaining between them. This CDR3 spans 16 amino acids.

The gene calls are TRBV9 and TRBJ1-2; D is uncertain. The CDR3 runs 13 residues. Germline V gene lookup returns CDR1 SGDLS and CDR2 YYNGEE. Trimming shortened V by 0 bases and J by 6 bases, and 9 bases separated the two germline ends. CDR3 sequence (DNA): TGTGCCAGCAGCGTAGGACGGTTTGATGGCTACACCTTC. Its protein is CASSVGRFDGYTF.

The chain joins TRBV28 to TRBJ2-1, with D maybe TRBD2 (5 bases). The V gene lost 2 bases and the J gene lost 9 bases, with 14 bases spanning the gap. The CDR3 is 14 amino acids. Looked up from germline, CDR1 is MDHEN and CDR2 is SYDVKM. The CDR3 sequence is CASSLPVSVSEQFF. The DNA for the CDR3 is TGTGCCAGCAGTTTACCAGTTAGCGTTTCTGAGCAGTTCTTC.

Written as DNA, the CDR3 is TGTGCCACCAGGGGAGTTAACACTGAAGCTTTCTTT. Translation gives CATRGVNTEAFF. The V call is TRBV27, the J call TRBJ1-1, with a weak D call TRBD1 (6 bases). The germline V gene has CDR1 MNHEY and CDR2 SMNVEV (reference sequence). CDR3 size: 12 residues. Trimming took off 10 bases at V and 2 bases at J, with 11 bases between the two ends.

The chain has TRBV15 and TRBJ1-5; D not certain. Germline lookup yields CDR1 LNHNV and CDR2 YYDKDF (reference sequence). The CDR3 sequence is 13 residues long. With 2 bases removed from V and 4 bases from J, the gap between germline ends came to 6 bases. The CDR3 region is CATSRYPNQPQHF. The CDR3 nucleotides are TGTGCCACCAGCAGATACCCAAATCAGCCCCAGCATTTT.

V and J are TRBV28 and TRBJ1-2; D ambiguous. The CDR3 length is 13 residues. The germline CDR1 and CDR2 sequences are MDHEN and SYDVKM. The V gene lost 2 bases and the J gene lost 5 bases, with 9 bases spanning the gap. CDR3 nucleotide sequence: TGTGCCAGCAGTTTAGCAGGAAGGTATGGCTACACCTTC. Protein sequence: CASSLAGRYGYTF.

V and J are TRBV10-2 and TRBJ2-1; no clear D. The CDR3 sequence is 12 residues long. Germline V gives CDR1 WSHSY, CDR2 SAAADI. V was cut by 5 bases and J by 3 bases, with 5 bases left in between. The CDR3 DNA reads TGCGCCAGCAGTTTGATCTACAATGAGCAGTTCTTC. Translating gives CASSLIYNEQFF.

The rearrangement joins TRBV19 to TRBJ2-3; possibly TRBD2 for D (6 bases). CDR1 and CDR2 from the germline V gene are LNHDA and SQIVND (reference sequence). The CDR3 is 13 amino acids. The CDR3 sequence: CAAYSGRTNTQYF. As DNA, the CDR3 is TGTGCTGCCTATTCCGGGAGAACGAATACGCAGTATTTT.

The chain uses TRBV30 and TRBJ1-2, with TRBD1 matching over 7 bases. The V gene end was trimmed by 1 base and the J gene end by 7 bases; junction bases not matched to a gene: 12. Germline V lookup: CDR1 GTSNPN, CDR2 SVGIG (reference sequence). The CDR3 consists of 15 residues. CDR3 loop: CAWSAQGAGGGGYTF. The CDR3 nucleotides read TGTGCCTGGAGTGCCCAAGGGGCAGGGGGAGGTGGCTACACCTTC.

The genes are TRBV28 and TRBJ1-6; possibly TRBD1 for D (5 bases). Deletions cut 5 bases from V and 10 bases from J, with 12 bases between. This CDR3 has 13 amino acids. From germline, CDR1 is MDHEN and CDR2 SYDVKM. CDR3 nucleotide sequence: TGTGCCAGCAGTGGAGGGGATTACTCACCCCTCCACTTT. This sequence encodes CASSGGDYSPLHF.

The genes are TRBV19 and TRBJ1-5, with 7 nucleotides matching TRBD1. Germline lookup yields CDR1 LNHDA and CDR2 SQIVND (reference sequence). The CDR3 sequence is 16 residues long. V was pared by 4 bases and J by 1 base, with 7 bases of the junction left unmatched. The CDR3 region is CASSTQGYGSNQPQHF. CDR3 bases: TGTGCCAGTAGTACACAGGGGTACGGGAGCAATCAGCCCCAGCATTTT.

This clone showed up many times. DNA of the CDR3: TGCAGCGTTGAAGATGGGGGGGCTAACACCGGGGAGCTGTTTTTT. Encoded protein: CSVEDGGANTGELFF. This chain uses TRBV29-1 with TRBJ2-2, with D possibly matching TRBD2 (7 bases). The CDR3 contains 15 residues. V dropped 0 bases and J dropped 2 bases, with 10 bases sitting between them. The germline CDR1 and CDR2 sequences are SQVTM and ANQGSEA.

This rearrangement joins TRBV3-1 (or the pseudogene TRBV3-2) to TRBJ2-7; D is ambiguous. The CDR3 length is 15 residues. Trimming removed 1 base at V and 2 bases at J, with 12 bases between. Germline V gives CDR1 LGHDT, CDR2 YNNKEL (reference sequence). In nucleotides, the CDR3 is TGTGCCAGCAGCCAAGGGGGATCCTTGACCTACGAGCAGTACTTC. It codes for CASSQGGSLTYEQYF.

This chain connects TRBV10-3 to TRBJ2-3, with D perhaps matching TRBD2 (7 bases). Germline CDR1 and CDR2: ENHRY and SYGVKD. Trimming took 5 bases from V and 4 from J, leaving 13 bases between them. This CDR3 spans 14 amino acids. CDR3 residues: CAISIGGGADTQYF. CDR3 sequence (DNA): TGTGCCATCAGTATAGGGGGAGGGGCAGATACGCAGTATTTT.

The rearrangement uses TRBV5-4 and TRBJ1-4; D might be TRBD1 (6 bases). Deletions cut 4 bases from V and 2 bases from J, with 15 bases between. CDR3 length equals 16 residues. CDR1 SGHNT and CDR2 YYREEE come from the germline V gene (reference sequence). Here the CDR3 reads CASSPGTYLTNEKLFF. DNA of the CDR3: TGTGCCAGCAGCCCTGGGACATATTTGACTAATGAAAAACTGTTTTTT.

This clone has just a few counts. The chain joins TRBV7-9 to TRBJ2-7; tentatively, D is TRBD1 (6 bases). This CDR3 is 16 amino acids long. Germline V gene lookup returns CDR1 SEHNR and CDR2 FQNEAQ (reference sequence). With 2 bases removed from V and 5 bases from J, the gap between germline ends came to 19 bases. Here the CDR3 reads CASSLRGYGQTHEQYF. CDR3 nucleotide sequence: TGTGCCAGCAGCTTACGCGGTTATGGACAGACTCACGAGCAGTACTTC.

This sequence joins TRBV19 and TRBJ1-2; tentatively, D is TRBD1 (6 bases). V shed 8 bases and J shed 4 bases, with 17 bases lying between them. The CDR3 has 14 amino acids. Germline values: CDR1 LNHDA, CDR2 SQIVND (reference sequence). The CDR3, as DNA: TGTGCCAGTCGACAGGAACTTCACAGCTATGGCTACACCTTC. Translation gives CASRQELHSYGYTF.

This chain uses TRBV3-1 (or the pseudogene TRBV3-2) with TRBJ1-6; TRBD1 is a possible D gene (5 bases). V lost 1 base, J lost 10 bases, and 20 bases lay in between. Germline-derived CDR1 and CDR2 are LGHDT and YNNKEL (reference sequence). The CDR3 extends over 17 amino acids. CDR3 coding DNA: TGTGCCAGCAGCCAAGCCTCTAAAGGGGCGCGTTCCTCACCCCTCCACTTT. Protein: CASSQASKGARSSPLHF.

The gene calls are TRBV5-1 and TRBJ2-7, with 10 bases that match TRBD1. J was trimmed by 6 bases and V by 1 base; bases with no gene match: 10. In germline, CDR1 is SGHRS, CDR2 YFSETQ. CDR3 length equals 16 residues. The CDR3 nucleotides are TGCGCCAGCAGCTTGAGTTCGGGGACAGGGGTACTCGAGCAGTACTTC. Protein sequence: CASSLSSGTGVLEQYF.

The chain joins TRBV6-5 to TRBJ2-1, with TRBD2 identical over 10 bases. The junction had 6 bases not matched to a gene; V was cut back by 10 bases and J by 3 bases. This CDR3 contains 14 residues. Germline V CDR1 and CDR2: MNHEY, SVGAGI. As DNA, the CDR3 is TGTGCCACCTCTAGCGGGAGCCTCTACAATGAGCAGTTCTTC. This encodes CATSSGSLYNEQFF.

This clone appeared once. CDR3 DNA: TGCAGCGTTGTATACCTCTATGGCTACACCTTC. Its translation: CSVVYLYGYTF. The chain links TRBV29-1 to TRBJ1-2; D ambiguous. Germline V gene data show CDR1 as SQVTM and CDR2 as ANQGSEA. Trimming cost V 4 bases and J 4 bases, with 7 bases left between them. This CDR3 contains 11 residues.

CDR3 region: CASSLETPWGDTQYF. The CDR3 nucleotides are TGCGCCAGCAGCTTAGAGACCCCCTGGGGAGATACGCAGTATTTT. The gene calls are TRBV5-1 and TRBJ2-3; D remains unclear. Germline V CDR1 and CDR2: SGHRS, YFSETQ. With 2 bases removed from V and 5 bases from J, the gap between germline ends came to 15 bases. The CDR3 spans 15 residues.